These 30 T cell receptor beta chains came from one sample sequenced in a study of blood T cell repertoires in COVID-19. TCRdb's table, derived via immunoSEQ multiplex PCR, lists solely in-frame clones and lacks some. In the table there are about 250,000 clones, around 88% of which are singletons. The specimen was peripheral blood. The receptors come from a man aged 40-49 years with active or convalescent COVID-19.

The rearrangement uses TRBV28 and TRBJ1-1; tentative D call: TRBD1 (6 bases). Per germline, CDR1 MDHEN and CDR2 SYDVKM. V shed 8 bases and J shed 10 bases, with 17 bases lying between them. The CDR3 contains 12 residues. CDR3 in amino acids: CASLQGARGAFF. CDR3 DNA: TGTGCCAGCCTTCAGGGAGCCAGGGGAGCTTTCTTT.

In its sample, this clone was seen once. Germline is not matched at one junction end, which may reflect a read error. V and J are TRBV20-1 and TRBJ2-1; D is unclear. Germline assignment: CDR1 DFQATT and CDR2 SNEGSKA (reference sequence). The CDR3 consists of 11 residues. The DNA of the CDR3 is TGCAGTGCTACTCCCTACGATGAGCAGTTCTTC. This codes for CSATPYDEQFF.

The chain has TRBV27 and TRBJ1-2; no clear D gene. The V gene lost 2 bases and the J gene lost 4 bases, with 5 bases spanning the gap. The CDR3 length is 12 residues. In germline, CDR1 is MNHEY, CDR2 SMNVEV (reference sequence). CDR3 DNA sequence: TGTGCCAGCAGTTTAGCGGGCTATGGCTACACCTTC. Amino acid sequence: CASSLAGYGYTF.

This clone has only a few counts. The chain recombines TRBV4-2 with TRBJ2-5; 10 nucleotides align to TRBD2. Trimming removed 1 base from V and 5 bases from J; junction bases left unmatched: 7. The CDR3 length is 16 residues. The germline gives CDR1 LGHNA, CDR2 YNFKEQ. CDR3 coding DNA: TGTGCCAGCAGCCAAGGACTAGCGGGCTTGGACGAGACCCAGTACTTC. Encoded protein: CASSQGLAGLDETQYF.

The rearrangement joins TRBV29-1 to TRBJ2-1, with 7 positions matching TRBD2. The CDR3 consists of 16 residues. Germline V gene data show CDR1 as SQVTM and CDR2 as ANQGSEA. The V gene end was trimmed by 5 bases and the J gene end by 0 bases; junction bases not matched to a gene: 10. The CDR3 nucleotides are TGCAGCGTTCGCACCGGGACTACCGTCTCCTACAATGAGCAGTTCTTC. Its translation is CSVRTGTTVSYNEQFF.

V is TRBV2 and J is TRBJ2-4; D is unresolved. From germline, CDR1 is SNHLY and CDR2 FYNNEI. The length of the CDR3 is 14 residues. V gave up 6 bases and J gave up 6 bases, with 15 bases separating them. The CDR3 region is CASSAEVSSNIQYF. In DNA, the CDR3 is TGTGCCAGCAGCGCCGAGGTGAGCTCAAACATTCAGTACTTC.

A few counts support this clone. The chain combines TRBV6-5 with TRBJ1-2, with D uncertain. Trimming shortened V by 8 bases and J by 1 base, and 8 bases separated the two germline ends. Germline CDR1 is MNHEY and CDR2 is SVGAGI. This CDR3 is built from 12 residues. This CDR3 is CASHTINYGYTF. Written as DNA, the CDR3 is TGTGCCAGCCACACCATTAACTATGGCTACACCTTC.

The chain couples TRBV7-9 to TRBJ2-7; unclear D gene. The CDR3 has 14 amino acids. CDR1 is SEHNR, CDR2 FQNEAQ, per germline (reference sequence). Trimming pared 5 bases from V and 0 bases from J, leaving 11 bases between. CDR3 amino acids: CASSPRYVSYEQYF. CDR3 sequence (DNA): TGTGCCAGCAGCCCCCGGTACGTCTCCTACGAGCAGTACTTC.

The chain carries TRBV7-2 and TRBJ1-1; the match to TRBD1 covers 9 bases. CDR3 length: 15 residues. V gave up 5 bases and J gave up 5 bases; unmatched junction bases: 9. Germline V CDR1 and CDR2: SGHTA, FQGNSA. The CDR3 coding sequence is TGTGCCAGCAGCCGCGGGGACAGGGCTGGAACTGAAGCTTTCTTT. This encodes CASSRGDRAGTEAFF.

The chain couples TRBV30 to TRBJ1-2, with a weak D call TRBD1 (5 bases). Trimming pared 3 bases from V and 4 bases from J, leaving 9 bases between. The germline CDR1 and CDR2 sequences are GTSNPN and SVGIG (reference sequence). The CDR3 spans 12 residues. The chain's CDR3 is CAWRLGVYGYTF. CDR3 nucleotide sequence: TGTGCCTGGAGGTTAGGGGTCTATGGCTACACCTTC.

This chain connects TRBV10-2 to TRBJ2-5; 15 nucleotides align to TRBD2. Per the germline V gene, CDR1 is WSHSY and CDR2 is SAAADI. Unmatched junction bases numbered 3, after V lost 6 bases and J lost 4 bases. The CDR3 has 15 residues. CDR3 amino acids: CASRTGLAGGETQYF. DNA for the CDR3: TGCGCCAGCAGAACGGGACTAGCGGGAGGAGAGACCCAGTACTTC.

This chain uses TRBV6-5 with TRBJ1-6; possible D gene TRBD1, 6 bases. The CDR3 length is 16 residues. Germline CDR1 MNHEY, CDR2 SVGAGI. V lost 0 bases, J lost 10 bases, and 16 bases lay in between. Written as DNA, the CDR3 is TGTGCCAGCAGTTACTCCGACGTGGGGGCTCGGTCACCCCTCCACTTT. It encodes CASSYSDVGARSPLHF.

The rearrangement links TRBV7-2 to TRBJ2-7; 8 positions match TRBD1. The junction had 6 bases not matched to a gene; V was cut back by 5 bases and J by 0 bases. The CDR3 runs 15 residues. Germline values: CDR1 SGHTA, CDR2 FQGNSA. The CDR3 region has the DNA TGTGCCAGCAGCCCTCAGACAGGGGTCTCCTACGAGCAGTACTTC. Translated: CASSPQTGVSYEQYF.

The chain carries TRBV6-1 and TRBJ1-5; TRBD1 matches at 8 bases. This CDR3 region has 16 residues. CDR1 and CDR2 (germline): MNHNS, SASEGT. The V gene end was trimmed by 4 bases and the J gene end by 2 bases; junction bases not matched to a gene: 7. The CDR3 nucleotides read TGTGCCAGCAGTGGACAGGGGATACTCGGCAATCAGCCCCAGCATTTT. Protein product: CASSGQGILGNQPQHF.

The V and J genes are TRBV7-9 and TRBJ2-3; no clear D. This CDR3 has 14 residues. V was cut by 4 bases and J by 0 bases, with 8 bases left in between. Germline CDR1 reads SEHNR; CDR2 reads FQNEAQ (reference sequence). CDR3 in DNA: TGTGCCAGCAGCTCCTCTCGGAGCACAGATACGCAGTATTTT. Its translation: CASSSSRSTDTQYF.

The chain couples TRBV6-2 or TRBV6-3 to TRBJ1-2; D perhaps matches TRBD1 (5 bases). The CDR3 is 13 amino acids. Germline V lookup: CDR1 MNHEY, CDR2 SVGEGT. Between the trimmed V and J ends, which lost 2 bases and 8 bases, there was a span of 12 bases. The CDR3 DNA sequence: TGTGCCAGCAGTTACAGGGGAGGACTAGGCTACACCTTC. Its protein is CASSYRGGLGYTF.

The rearrangement joins TRBV11-2 to TRBJ2-1, with D maybe TRBD1 (6 bases). The CDR3 consists of 15 residues. Between the trimmed V and J ends, which lost 5 bases and 6 bases, there was a span of 17 bases. Germline lookup yields CDR1 SGHAT and CDR2 FQNNGV. The CDR3: CASSTWTEKFNEQFF. The DNA of the CDR3 is TGTGCCAGCAGCACGTGGACAGAGAAGTTCAATGAGCAGTTCTTC.

CDR3 region: CASSQLDREEEKLFF. As DNA, the CDR3 is TGCGCCAGCAGCCAACTCGACAGGGAGGAGGAAAAACTGTTTTTT. V gene TRBV4-1 combines with J gene TRBJ1-4, with 7 bases fitting TRBD1. There are 15 residues in the CDR3. With 2 bases clipped from V and 8 bases from J, the junction kept 8 bases outside the gene matches. Germline-derived CDR1 and CDR2 are MGHRA and YSYEKL.

The rearrangement links TRBV4-3 to TRBJ2-1; TRBD1 agrees at 9 bases. V lost 0 bases to trimming and J lost 0 bases; unmatched junction nucleotides: 3. There are 17 residues in the CDR3. Germline-derived CDR1 and CDR2 are LGHNA and YSLEER. As DNA, the CDR3 is TGCGCCAGCAGCCAAGATCGGACAGGGGTCTCCTACAATGAGCAGTTCTTC. It codes for CASSQDRTGVSYNEQFF.

This clone showed up just once. The chain carries TRBV18 and TRBJ2-7; a weak D match, TRBD1 (5 bases). In germline, CDR1 is KGHSH, CDR2 LQKENI. The CDR3 has 17 amino acids. Trimming removed 2 bases at V and 4 bases at J, with 21 bases between. The DNA of the CDR3 is TGTGCCAGCTCACCATCACTGGCAGGGTTAAGGGCTTACGAGCAGTACTTC. Amino acids: CASSPSLAGLRAYEQYF.

The count of this clone is one. The chain is built from TRBV3-1 (or the pseudogene TRBV3-2) and TRBJ2-3; a possible D gene is TRBD2 (5 bases). CDR3 length: 11 residues. Germline V CDR1 and CDR2: LGHDT, YNNKEL (reference sequence). V lost 7 bases to trimming and J lost 7 bases, with 9 bases between them. The CDR3 reads CASKAAHTQYF. The CDR3 DNA reads as TGTGCCAGCAAAGCGGCCCATACGCAGTATTTT.

This sequence joins TRBV5-4 and TRBJ2-1, with D maybe TRBD2 (6 bases). This CDR3 is 15 amino acids long. Germline V gene lookup returns CDR1 SGHNT and CDR2 YYREEE (reference sequence). V was shortened by 4 bases and J by 5 bases, with 16 bases between the two germline ends. CDR3 protein: CASSGTGVGDNEQFF. DNA for the CDR3: TGTGCCAGCAGCGGAACGGGAGTAGGGGACAATGAGCAGTTCTTC.

This rearrangement joins TRBV7-8 to TRBJ1-1; tentatively, D is TRBD1 (6 bases). Trimming left V 4 bases short and J 3 bases short, with 18 bases between. Germline CDR1 reads SGHVS; CDR2 reads FQNEAQ. The CDR3 extends over 16 amino acids. CDR3 coding DNA: TGTGCCAGCAGCTCGTACAGGGTATTTAGTTACACTGAAGCTTTCTTT. Translating it yields CASSSYRVFSYTEAFF.

The chain uses TRBV5-8 and TRBJ1-5; 8 positions agree with TRBD1. Germline V gene sequence: CDR1 SGHTS, CDR2 YDEGEE. The CDR3 consists of 15 residues. V shed 0 bases, J shed 7 bases, and the junction held 6 bases outside the gene matches. CDR3 sequence reads: CASSLGQGSGQPQHF. The CDR3, as DNA: TGTGCCAGCAGCTTGGGACAGGGGAGCGGACAGCCCCAGCATTTT.

This clone was found many times. The chain couples TRBV13 to TRBJ2-1; D is ambiguous. The length of the CDR3 is 13 residues. Trimming removed 1 base at V and 7 bases at J, with 8 bases between. Germline CDR1 PRHDT, CDR2 FYEKMQ (reference sequence). CDR3 bases: TGTGCCAGCAGCTTAGTCTATCCAAATGAGCAGTTCTTC. This translates into CASSLVYPNEQFF.

The gene calls are TRBV5-5 and TRBJ1-6; no clear D gene. Germline-derived CDR1 and CDR2 are SGHKS and YYEKEE (reference sequence). V lost 2 bases to trimming and J lost 9 bases, with 15 bases between them. The CDR3 runs 15 residues. This CDR3 reads CASSFRVAVSSPLHF. The CDR3 DNA reads as TGTGCCAGCAGCTTTCGGGTGGCGGTGAGTTCACCCCTCCACTTT. Full variable domain (missing parts from reference TRBV5-5 and TRBJ1-6): DAGVTQSPTHLIKTRGQQVTLRCSPISGHKSVSWYQQVLGQGPQFIFQYYEKEERGRGNFPDRFSARQFPNYSSELNVNALLLGDSALYLCASSFRVAVSSPLHFGNGTRLTVT.

The rearrangement uses TRBV14 and TRBJ2-7; TRBD1 is a possible D gene (6 bases). CDR3 length: 15 amino acids. Germline V lookup: CDR1 SGHDN, CDR2 FVKESK. V lost 3 bases, J lost 1 base, and 13 bases lay in between. DNA of the CDR3: TGTGCCAGCAGCCATTTAGGACAGAAGTCCTACGAGCAGTACTTC. It codes for CASSHLGQKSYEQYF.

The chain joins TRBV30 to TRBJ1-4, with TRBD1 as a possible D gene (6 bases). The ends were cut back, 4 bases at V and 7 bases at J, with 13 bases in the middle. The CDR3 is made up of 13 amino acids. Per the germline V gene, CDR1 is GTSNPN and CDR2 is SVGIG (reference sequence). The CDR3 loop reads CAWKNQGSEKLFF. CDR3 in DNA: TGTGCCTGGAAAAACCAGGGGAGTGAAAAACTGTTTTTT.

The rearrangement joins TRBV6-6 to TRBJ1-5; possibly TRBD1 for D (5 bases). From germline, CDR1 is MNHNY and CDR2 SVGAGI (reference sequence). The CDR3 runs to 16 residues. V shed 5 bases and J shed 2 bases, with 16 bases lying between them. This CDR3 is CASSGGTRSGNQPQHF. CDR3 in DNA: TGTGCCAGCAGTGGAGGGACCCGAAGTGGCAATCAGCCCCAGCATTTT.

This clone was detected a few times. The CDR3: CASSLSGLEGETQYF. The DNA for the CDR3 is TGTGCCAGCAGTTTATCCGGACTAGAGGGAGAGACCCAGTACTTC. V gene TRBV27 combines with J gene TRBJ2-5; 7 nucleotides agree with TRBD2. CDR3 length: 15 residues. Per the germline V gene, CDR1 is MNHEY and CDR2 is SMNVEV (reference sequence). The J segment lost 4 bases and the V segment lost 0 bases, leaving 5 bases of the junction unmatched.